The subject of this entry is one TCR beta chain. This record belongs to a study of blood T cell repertoires in COVID-19. As for the study in general: Sources were T cells, B-cell-depleted T cells, or PBMCs; the material itself was cDNA or gDNA.

Germline loops: CDR1 WSHSY, CDR2 SAAADI. CDR3 length: 14 residues. J lost 9 bases, V lost 3 bases, and 5 bases had no gene match. In the authors' methods: Amplified reference gene primers provided the basis for estimating nucleated cell counts. Sequenced by immunoSEQ multiplex PCR; TCRdb stores in-frame clones only, minus some. The V and J calls and clone size were taken over from that table, and D and trimming were inferred from the DNA. The data contain tens of thousands of clones, 82% of them singletons. Sequences were obtained from peripheral blood. The chain links TRBV10-2 to TRBJ1-6; 7 positions match TRBD1. The sequence was collected from a woman at least 80 years old with acute or convalescent COVID-19. As DNA, the CDR3 is TGCGCCAGCAGTGAAGGGACAGACCCTTCACCCCTCCACTTT. It is translated as CASSEGTDPSPLHF.